The 17 T cell receptor beta chains reported below all come from one sample, sequenced in a study of post-analysis software for immune sequencing data. These receptors lack a known antigen. Notes on the study in general: Patients carried a handful of TRBV segments more frequently than controls did, and TRBV5-6, TRBV5-1 and TRBV20-1 were among them.

Libraries were made from TCR beta cDNA, and they carried unique molecular identifiers. One entry per CDR3 protein, called by TCRdb with MiXCR from the PCR reads. The table includes about 810,000 distinct CDR3 sequences, roughly 50% detected once. The specimen was blood. These receptors were obtained from a girl aged 10 to 17 with multiple sclerosis.

V is TRBV6-4 and J is TRBJ2-3; D not certain. CDR1 and CDR2 from the germline V gene are MRHNA and SNTAGT. V lost 3 bases, J lost 7 bases, and 5 bases lay in between. The CDR3 has 11 residues. The CDR3 here is CASSERNTQYF. The CDR3 coding sequence is TGTGCCAGCAGTGAGCGCAATACGCAGTATTTT.

J is TRBJ1-1 and V is TRBV6-6; 8 nucleotides agree with TRBD1. The germline gives CDR1 MNHNY, CDR2 SVGAGI (reference sequence). The CDR3 runs 16 residues. Unmatched junction bases numbered 13, after V lost 5 bases and J lost 5 bases. This CDR3 reads CASSRQGSDPPTEAFF. The CDR3 DNA reads as TGTGCCAGCAGTAGACAGGGGTCGGATCCCCCTACTGAAGCTTTCTTT.

This clonotype was recorded a few times. The gene calls are TRBV7-9 and TRBJ2-5, with 13 nucleotides matching TRBD2. CDR1 and CDR2 (germline): SEHNR, FQNEAQ (reference sequence). V trimming: 5 bases; J trimming: 13 bases; junction bases outside the gene matches: 13. The CDR3 has 15 amino acids. CDR3 region: CASSVNPGLAGTWYF. Here the CDR3 DNA reads TGTGCCAGCAGCGTGAACCCGGGACTAGCGGGGACTTGGTACTTC. The entire variable domain, with the rest obtained from reference TRBV7-9 and TRBJ2-5, is as follows: DTGVSQNPRHKITKRGQNVTFRCDPISEHNRLYWYRQTLGQGPEFLTYFQNEAQLEKSRLLSDRFSAERPKGSFSTLEIQRTEQGDSAMYLCASSVNPGLAGTWYFGPGTRLLVL.

Note on this clonotype: A much more abundant neighbour one base away suggests this may be a read error. J is TRBJ2-4 and V is TRBV29-1, with D perhaps matching TRBD1 (6 bases). Germline CDR1 reads SQVTM; CDR2 reads ANQGSEA. This CDR3 has 12 residues. The germline V and J ends were trimmed by 3 bases and 13 bases, with 16 bases remaining between them. The CDR3 loop is CSVEGQTYGQYF. CDR3 nucleotides: TGCAGCGTTGAGGGACAAACCTACGGGCAGTACTTC.

This clonotype was observed a handful of times. V is TRBV6-5 and J is TRBJ2-7; 9 nucleotides align to TRBD1. Germline lookup yields CDR1 MNHEY and CDR2 SVGAGI. Trimming removed 7 bases from V and 3 bases from J; junction bases left unmatched: 10. This CDR3 is 15 amino acids long. CDR3 sequence reads: CASTLKTGGYYEQYF. CDR3 nucleotides: TGTGCCAGCACCCTGAAGACAGGGGGATACTACGAGCAGTACTTC.

The chain joins TRBV6-1 to TRBJ1-2; the D gene is possibly TRBD1 (6 bases). Germline V gives CDR1 MNHNS, CDR2 SASEGT. This CDR3 comprises 13 residues. Trimming took 9 bases from V and 2 from J, leaving 13 bases between them. CDR3 bases: TGTGCCAGTAGACCGGACAGAAACTATGGCTACACCTTC. The encoded protein is CASRPDRNYGYTF.

This clonotype was seen a handful of times. The V gene is TRBV11-2, the J gene TRBJ2-7; 9 bases match TRBD1. V lost 6 bases to trimming and J lost 0 bases; unmatched junction nucleotides: 6. CDR3 length: 15 residues. Per the germline V gene, CDR1 is SGHAT and CDR2 is FQNNGV. The CDR3 bases are TGTGCCAGCAGTCGAGGGACAGGGAGCTCCTACGAGCAGTACTTC. This encodes CASSRGTGSSYEQYF.

CDR3 residues: CASSPGAGGSYEQYF. The CDR3 DNA sequence: TGCGCCAGCAGCCCCGGGGCAGGGGGCTCCTACGAGCAGTACTTC. The chain has TRBV5-1 and TRBJ2-7, with 7 bases matching TRBD1. This CDR3 is 15 amino acids long. Germline assignment: CDR1 SGHRS and CDR2 YFSETQ. V lost 4 bases and J lost 0; bases outside the gene matches: 7. Variable domain in full (rest from reference TRBV5-1 and TRBJ2-7): KAGVTQTPRYLIKTRGQQVTLSCSPISGHRSVSWYQQTPGQGLQFLFEYFSETQRNKGNFPGRFSGRQFSNSRSEMNVSTLELGDSALYLCASSPGAGGSYEQYFGPGTRLTVT.

This clonotype has just a few counts. The rearrangement links TRBV3-1 to TRBJ2-5; 10 nucleotides agree with TRBD2. The J segment lost 5 bases and the V segment lost 4 bases, leaving 4 bases of the junction unmatched. The CDR3 runs to 14 residues. The germline gives CDR1 LGHDT, CDR2 YNNKEL (reference sequence). The CDR3 DNA is TGTGCCAGCAGCCTAACTAGCGGGAAGGAGACCCAGTACTTC. It encodes CASSLTSGKETQYF.

This clonotype was seen a few times. V usage is TRBV3-1 and J usage is TRBJ2-1, with 7 bases identical to TRBD1. CDR1 is LGHDT and CDR2 is YNNKEL in the germline V gene (reference sequence). Unmatched junction bases numbered 5, after V lost 3 bases and J lost 6 bases. CDR3 length: 14 residues. The CDR3 DNA is TGTGCCAGCAGCCAGATGACAGGGACCAATGAGCAGTTCTTC. Encoded protein: CASSQMTGTNEQFF.

This rearrangement joins TRBV20-1 to TRBJ1-2; D is uncertain. The CDR3 consists of 14 residues. V was pared by 4 bases and J by 5 bases, with 17 bases between. Germline CDR1 is DFQATT and CDR2 is SNEGSKA (reference sequence). CDR3 region: CSAISGDPTYGYTF. CDR3 DNA: TGCAGTGCTATCAGCGGGGATCCGACATATGGCTACACCTTC.

The CDR3 DNA is TGCAGTGCTACGAGAGAGGACATTCAGTACTTC. The encoded protein is CSATREDIQYF. The V call is TRBV20-1, the J call TRBJ2-4; D remains unclear. Trimming cost V 4 bases and J 8 bases, with 9 bases left between them. The germline V gene has CDR1 DFQATT and CDR2 SNEGSKA (reference sequence). The CDR3 has 11 amino acids.

The table lists this clonotype with a few counts. CDR3 bases: TGTGCCAGCAGCTTAGCGTCGGGTAGAGGCGGCACAGATACGCAGTATTTT. It translates to CASSLASGRGGTDTQYF. V usage is TRBV7-6 and J usage is TRBJ2-3; the D is unclear. This CDR3 region has 17 residues. Germline assignment: CDR1 SGHVS and CDR2 FNYEAQ. With 0 bases removed from V and 1 base from J, the gap between germline ends came to 14 bases.

The CDR3 bases are TGTGCCAGCAGCTTAGGGCCCGCGGTCCAAGAGACCCAGTACTTC. It encodes CASSLGPAVQETQYF. The chain joins TRBV7-2 to TRBJ2-5; D gene unclear. The germline CDR1 and CDR2 sequences are SGHTA and FQGNSA. V lost 1 base, J lost 1 base, and 10 bases lay in between. The CDR3 covers 15 residues.

This clonotype was seen only a few times. The gene calls are TRBV5-1 and TRBJ2-3, with 10 bases that match TRBD2. The length of the CDR3 is 17 residues. The trim removed 0 bases at V and 0 bases at J, leaving 4 bases unmatched. The germline V gene encodes CDR1 SGHRS and CDR2 YFSETQ. The CDR3 region is CASSLALTSGSTDTQYF. In nucleotides, the CDR3 is TGCGCCAGCAGCTTGGCGCTGACTAGCGGGAGCACAGATACGCAGTATTTT.

The CDR3 DNA reads as TGCAGTGCCCCGGACAGGGGGCGCAGAGAGACCCAGTACTTC. Amino acids: CSAPDRGRRETQYF. This chain joins TRBV20-1 and TRBJ2-5; 11 bases align to TRBD1. V lost 6 bases to trimming and J lost 4 bases; unmatched junction nucleotides: 7. Germline V lookup: CDR1 DFQATT, CDR2 SNEGSKA (reference sequence). The CDR3 runs to 14 residues.

This chain joins TRBV5-1 and TRBJ1-2, with TRBD1 as a possible D gene (5 bases). Looked up from germline, CDR1 is SGHRS and CDR2 is YFSETQ. The CDR3 consists of 17 residues. Trimming took off 0 bases at V and 0 bases at J, with 15 bases between the two ends. The CDR3 protein is CASSLDIRTHPNYGYTF. The CDR3, as DNA: TGCGCCAGCAGCTTGGATATAAGGACACATCCTAACTATGGCTACACCTTC. The full variable domain, rest sourced from reference TRBV5-1 and TRBJ1-2, is KAGVTQTPRYLIKTRGQQVTLSCSPISGHRSVSWYQQTPGQGLQFLFEYFSETQRNKGNFPGRFSGRQFSNSRSEMNVSTLELGDSALYLCASSLDIRTHPNYGYTFGSGTRLTVV.